The 13 T cell receptor beta chains reported below all come from one sample, sequenced in a study of blood T cell repertoires in COVID-19. Repertoires were generated with immunoSEQ multiplex PCR, while TCRdb's copy carries only in-frame clones and drops some. The data show fewer than 200,000 clones, with roughly 81% seen just once and around 12% held by the top ten. Sequencing used peripheral blood. The source of these receptors is a woman aged 80 or over with COVID-19, enrolled during active disease.

This chain connects TRBV9 to TRBJ2-1; D remains ambiguous. The CDR3 covers 15 residues. Deletions cut 0 bases from V and 0 bases from J, with 7 bases between. In germline, CDR1 is SGDLS, CDR2 YYNGEE. In DNA, the CDR3 is TGTGCCAGCAGCGTAGGCGGCCGCTCCTACAATGAGCAGTTCTTC. This translates into CASSVGGRSYNEQFF.

The chain links TRBV28 to TRBJ2-5; 11 bases are shared with TRBD1. V shed 10 bases and J 5 bases; nucleotides not matched to a gene: 6. Germline V gene lookup returns CDR1 MDHEN and CDR2 SYDVKM. The CDR3 covers 13 residues. The CDR3 is CAIRTGGVETQYF. The CDR3 DNA is TGTGCCATCCGGACAGGGGGCGTTGAGACCCAGTACTTC.

This rearrangement joins TRBV19 to TRBJ2-7; TRBD1 aligns across 7 bases. The CDR3 totals 15 residues. Germline V gene data show CDR1 as LNHDA and CDR2 as SQIVND (reference sequence). V lost 5 bases and J lost 3; bases outside the gene matches: 10. The CDR3 bases are TGTGCCAGTAGTGCCGCCCGGGACAGCTACTACGAGCAGTACTTC. Residues: CASSAARDSYYEQYF.

The chain carries TRBV12-3 or TRBV12-4 and TRBJ1-1; D not resolved. Trimming took 3 bases from V and 4 from J, leaving 9 bases between them. The length of the CDR3 is 13 residues. CDR3 residues: CASSFWEATEAFF. CDR3 nucleotide sequence: TGTGCCAGCAGTTTTTGGGAGGCCACTGAAGCTTTCTTT.

This chain joins TRBV6-6 and TRBJ1-6; possibly TRBD1 for D (5 bases). The V end was cut by 1 base, the J end by 10 bases, with 17 bases between. The CDR3 is 16 residues long. Germline CDR1 and CDR2: MNHNY and SVGAGI (reference sequence). CDR3 in amino acids: CASSYFHGGSRSPLHF. The CDR3 DNA reads as TGTGCCAGCAGTTACTTTCACGGGGGGTCGAGATCACCCCTCCACTTT.

This rearrangement joins TRBV2 to TRBJ1-5; D not resolved. The CDR3 is 16 residues long. The germline V gene has CDR1 SNHLY and CDR2 FYNNEI. V was trimmed by 6 bases and J by 0 bases, leaving 15 bases between them. The CDR3 protein is CASRPSSGFSNQPQHF. CDR3 coding DNA: TGTGCCAGCAGGCCGTCATCGGGATTTAGCAATCAGCCCCAGCATTTT.

This clone was counted a few times. V usage is TRBV3-1 (or the pseudogene TRBV3-2) and J usage is TRBJ2-7; perhaps TRBD2 as D (6 bases). The CDR3 runs 12 residues. Germline CDR1 reads LGHDT; CDR2 reads YNNKEL (reference sequence). The V and J ends lost 4 bases and 6 bases respectively, with 10 bases between them. Written as DNA, the CDR3 is TGTGCCAGCAGCCTGGGACTCGGCGAGCAGTACTTC. Translated, it gives CASSLGLGEQYF.

This rearrangement joins TRBV19 to TRBJ2-7, with 11 bases matching TRBD1. Germline loops: CDR1 LNHDA, CDR2 SQIVND (reference sequence). V lost 7 bases to trimming and J lost 3 bases; unmatched junction nucleotides: 5. The length of the CDR3 is 14 residues. The DNA of the CDR3 is TGTGCCAGTAAATTTGGGACAGGGGGCTACGAGCAGTACTTC. It specifies CASKFGTGGYEQYF.

The rearrangement joins TRBV18 to TRBJ2-7; 11 bases agree with TRBD1. The CDR3 spans 17 residues. CDR1 is KGHSH and CDR2 is LQKENI in the germline V gene. V lost 1 base, J lost 6 bases, and 11 bases stayed unmatched. The CDR3 DNA is TGTGCCAGCTCACCACTCGGTCCGGGACAGGGGGGGTTCGAGCAGTACTTC. It codes for CASSPLGPGQGGFEQYF.

Only one count was recorded for this clone. The rearrangement links TRBV2 to TRBJ2-7; no reliable D call. Germline CDR1 reads SNHLY; CDR2 reads FYNNEI. Deletions cut 7 bases from V and 5 bases from J, with 12 bases between. CDR3 size: 12 residues. As DNA, the CDR3 is TGTGCCAGCACCCGCTCGCTACACGAGCAGTACTTC. Translating it yields CASTRSLHEQYF.

The chain uses TRBV7-2 and TRBJ1-5; TRBD1 matches 11 bases. Per the germline V gene, CDR1 is SGHTA and CDR2 is FQGNSA. V was pared by 5 bases and J by 4 bases, with 13 bases of the junction left unmatched. The length of the CDR3 is 18 residues. The CDR3 DNA is TGTGCCAGCAGCGCGCACCGGGACAGGGGGAGGTTGAATCAGCCCCAGCATTTT. Translating it yields CASSAHRDRGRLNQPQHF.

The CDR3 loop reads CASSRGQVWINEQFF. CDR3 in DNA: TGTGCCAGCAGTCGAGGACAGGTTTGGATTAACGAGCAGTTCTTC. The chain combines TRBV28 with TRBJ2-1; 7 bases match TRBD1. This CDR3 is 15 amino acids long. Germline CDR1 and CDR2: MDHEN and SYDVKM. Trimming removed 5 bases from V and 10 bases from J; junction bases left unmatched: 14. Drawing the rest from reference TRBV28 and TRBJ2-1, the complete variable domain is DVKVTQSSRYLVKRTGEKVFLECVQDMDHENMFWYRQDPGLGLRLIYFSYDVKMKEKGDIPEGYSVSREKKERFSLILESASTNQTSMYLCASSRGQVWINEQFFGPGTRLTVL.

This chain links TRBV6-6 with TRBJ2-3, with a tentative D call TRBD1 (5 bases). Germline V gene lookup returns CDR1 MNHNY and CDR2 SVGAGI (reference sequence). V was trimmed by 6 bases and J by 4 bases, leaving 20 bases between them. This CDR3 has 16 amino acids. This CDR3 is CASRTHREIGADTQYF. In DNA, the CDR3 is TGTGCCAGCAGGACCCATCGAGAAATAGGGGCAGATACGCAGTATTTT.